These 16 T cell receptor beta chains share one sample of origin, sequenced in a study of blood T cell repertoires in COVID-19. Using immunoSEQ multiplex PCR, the repertoire was profiled, and TCRdb retains in-frame clones only, with some absent. Seen here are 50,000 to 65,000 clones, around 88% observed once, and the top ten hold 4.5% to 5%. Input material: peripheral blood. These TCRs come from a man aged 55 to 69 with acute or convalescent COVID-19.

This chain connects TRBV19 to TRBJ2-1, with 8 bases aligning to TRBD2. Germline V gene data show CDR1 as LNHDA and CDR2 as SQIVND (reference sequence). V trimming: 3 bases; J trimming: 2 bases; junction bases outside the gene matches: 3. The CDR3 is 15 residues long. CDR3 in DNA: TGTGCCAGTAGTATCGGGACTAGAACCTACAATGAGCAGTTCTTC. Protein product: CASSIGTRTYNEQFF.

The chain carries TRBV2 and TRBJ1-6; 9 bases map to TRBD1. Per germline, CDR1 SNHLY and CDR2 FYNNEI. The CDR3 extends over 13 amino acids. J was trimmed by 7 bases and V by 8 bases; bases with no gene match: 3. CDR3 coding DNA: TGTGCCAGCTCGGGACAGGGAAATTCACCCCTCCACTTT. It yields the protein CASSGQGNSPLHF.

For the CDR3, the DNA is TGTGCCAGCGGATATAGCGGGGACAATGAGCAGTTCTTC. As protein: CASGYSGDNEQFF. This chain links TRBV6-5 with TRBJ2-1; the match to TRBD2 covers 8 bases. Germline V gives CDR1 MNHEY, CDR2 SVGAGI. The CDR3 runs 13 residues. Trimming removed 8 bases from V and 5 bases from J; junction bases left unmatched: 5.

This clone was seen only once. The chain combines TRBV7-2 with TRBJ2-5, with D possibly TRBD1 on 6 matching bases. The V and J ends lost 5 bases and 7 bases respectively, with 14 bases between them. The CDR3 runs 13 residues. Germline values: CDR1 SGHTA, CDR2 FQGNSA. The chain's CDR3 is CASSRILGGTQYF. In DNA, the CDR3 is TGTGCCAGCAGCCGCATTTTAGGGGGGACCCAGTACTTC.

The rearrangement uses TRBV7-8 and TRBJ2-7; possible D gene TRBD2, 5 bases. The germline CDR1 and CDR2 sequences are SGHVS and FQNEAQ. V gave up 0 bases and J gave up 1 base, with 16 bases separating them. The CDR3 extends over 17 amino acids. Here the CDR3 reads CASSLAHRERYSYEQYF. The CDR3 region has the DNA TGTGCCAGCAGCTTAGCGCATCGGGAACGATATTCCTACGAGCAGTACTTC.

This clone was observed once. The chain is built from TRBV7-9 and TRBJ1-2; 9 positions match TRBD1. CDR3 size: 14 residues. Germline CDR1 reads SEHNR; CDR2 reads FQNEAQ (reference sequence). The V and J ends lost 6 bases and 8 bases, in that order; junction bases with no gene match: 10. As DNA, the CDR3 is TGTGCCAGCAGTCTGGACAGGGGACGGAGGGGCTACACCTTC. It yields the protein CASSLDRGRRGYTF.

The V gene is TRBV4-1, the J gene TRBJ2-1; 11 positions agree with TRBD2. This CDR3 spans 18 amino acids. CDR1 is MGHRA and CDR2 is YSYEKL in the germline V gene. After removal of 0 bases from V and 7 bases from J, the junction contained 11 bases not matched to a gene. CDR3 nucleotide sequence: TGCGCCAGCAGCCAAGACCCAGGCGGTAGCGGGAGGGATAATGAGCAGTTCTTC. Its protein is CASSQDPGGSGRDNEQFF.

This rearrangement joins TRBV18 to TRBJ2-2, with unresolved D. V was clipped by 3 bases and J by 3 bases, with 11 bases between them. Germline CDR1 and CDR2: KGHSH and LQKENI. This CDR3 has 15 residues. The DNA of the CDR3 is TGTGCCAGCTCACCTGGGCAGACCGACACCGGGGAGCTGTTTTTT. Its protein is CASSPGQTDTGELFF.

The V and J genes are TRBV18 and TRBJ1-6; D gene ambiguous. Trimming took 3 bases from V and 8 from J, leaving 14 bases between them. The CDR3 consists of 15 residues. Germline CDR1 KGHSH, CDR2 LQKENI. CDR3 bases: TGTGCCAGCTCACCTAATCAGGATGGTGATTCACCCCTCCACTTT. Amino acid sequence: CASSPNQDGDSPLHF.

This chain connects TRBV19 to TRBJ2-2; 7 bases map to TRBD2. This CDR3 contains 16 residues. CDR1 LNHDA and CDR2 SQIVND come from the germline V gene (reference sequence). V gave up 1 base and J gave up 5 bases; unmatched junction bases: 7. CDR3 bases: TGTGCCAGTAGTATAGCTCGGGGGAGGGGAACCGGGGAGCTGTTTTTT. It encodes CASSIARGRGTGELFF.

V gene TRBV5-1 combines with J gene TRBJ1-1; D ambiguous. Germline CDR1 SGHRS, CDR2 YFSETQ. The V end lost 0 bases, the J end lost 0 bases, and 3 bases lay between the germline ends. This CDR3 spans 13 amino acids. The CDR3 DNA is TGCGCCAGCAGCTTGGATATGAACACTGAAGCTTTCTTT. Residues: CASSLDMNTEAFF.

The CDR3 DNA is TGTGCCAGCACGTCCAGGGGGCCCACAGATACGCAGTATTTT. Its translation: CASTSRGPTDTQYF. The V call is TRBV6-5, the J call TRBJ2-3; 8 positions match TRBD1. The V gene's germline CDR1 is MNHEY and CDR2 SVGAGI. The CDR3 is 14 residues long. The V segment lost 7 bases and the J segment 2 bases; nucleotides outside the gene matches: 5.

This chain joins TRBV28 and TRBJ2-1; D possibly corresponds to TRBD2 (7 bases). Trimming took 6 bases from V and 12 from J, leaving 15 bases between them. The V gene's germline CDR1 is MDHEN and CDR2 SYDVKM. CDR3 length equals 12 residues. For the CDR3, the DNA is TGTGCCAGCAGACAGGGAGGGATGGGGCAGTTCTTC. It specifies CASRQGGMGQFF.

The gene calls are TRBV5-5 and TRBJ2-6; 8 positions agree with TRBD1. Germline values: CDR1 SGHKS, CDR2 YYEKEE (reference sequence). The CDR3 length is 18 residues. Unmatched junction bases numbered 10, after V lost 4 bases and J lost 1 base. The CDR3 DNA follows: TGTGCCAGCAGCATTTCCGGGACAGGCCTGTCTGGGGCCAACGTCCTGACTTTC. Residues: CASSISGTGLSGANVLTF.

This rearrangement joins TRBV6-1 to TRBJ2-1, with TRBD1 identical over 7 bases. Per the germline V gene, CDR1 is MNHNS and CDR2 is SASEGT. J gave up 6 bases and V 2 bases, and 4 bases lay outside the gene matches. The CDR3 has 14 amino acids. The CDR3 bases are TGTGCCAGCAGTGAAAGGGGGCAGATCAATGAGCAGTTCTTC. Translation gives CASSERGQINEQFF.

The gene calls are TRBV3-1 (or the pseudogene TRBV3-2) and TRBJ1-6, with 8 bases fitting TRBD1. The ends lost 4 bases at V and 10 bases at J; junction bases unmatched: 15. Germline loops: CDR1 LGHDT, CDR2 YNNKEL (reference sequence). The CDR3 runs to 17 residues. The DNA of the CDR3 is TGTGCCAGCAGCCTGCGGACAGGGCAAATTATTCGATCACCCCTCCACTTT. It encodes CASSLRTGQIIRSPLHF.